The TCR beta chain under discussion was sequenced for a study of CD8 T cells in Susac syndrome. Broader study findings: Regarding the TCR sequencing and HLA analysis, the study admitted that a relatively small number of individuals were involved.

TCR beta sequencing covered blood CD8+ and CD4+ T cells. It was treatment-naive patients with stable or active relapsing-remitting disease who made up the multiple sclerosis controls. V shed 0 bases and J 0 bases; nucleotides not matched to a gene: 11. The CDR3 is made up of 19 amino acids. The germline gives CDR1 SQVTM, CDR2 ANQGSEA. As regards this clonotype: Its specificity is not known.

Reverse transcription used roughly 0.45 to 1 ug RNA and random hexamers. Multiplex PCR with immunoSEQ amplified the TCR beta CDR3 across 54 Vbeta and 13 Jbeta. TCRdb reprocessed the immunoSEQ multiplex PCR reads with MiXCR, giving one entry per CDR3 protein. The table shows 150,000 to 180,000 distinct CDR3 sequences, with approximately 96% occurring only once. This sequence joins TRBV29-1 and TRBJ2-6; 7 positions agree with TRBD1. The sequence derives from a human donor with multiple sclerosis. Sequencing was done on a sample of CD8+ T cells from PBMCs. CDR3 DNA: TGCAGCGTTGAAGATCGTCGAGGACAGGAAAGCTCTGGGGCCAACGTCCTGACTTTC. As protein: CSVEDRRGQESSGANVLTF.